These 2 T cell receptor beta chains came from one sample sequenced in a study of T-cell memory formation after mild COVID-19 (dated by TCRdb to the early 2020s). Libraries were constructed by 5' RACE. The reads were generated on an Illumina NovaSeq 6000. TCRdb reran the public reads through fastp at Q25 and MiXCR, keeping productive beta chains. CDR3 protein duplicates are merged, each entry listing the most common genes and DNA. Present in this sample are about 400,000 distinct CDR3 sequences, more than 15% of which were seen just once. The ten most abundant clones make up roughly a fifth of the sample. The sequencing sample was made of PBMCs or a T cell subset sorted from them (not recorded which). The source is a man between 18 and 35 years old who had mild COVID-19 (a few samples of this study predate the infection). The sample titles of this study are shuffled in the database, so cell type and time point are left out; the donor was told from shared clones.

There are many counts of this clonotype. The chain is built from TRBV29-1 and TRBJ2-3; D is possibly TRBD1 (5 bases). Germline V gene lookup returns CDR1 SQVTM and CDR2 ANQGSEA. The CDR3 sequence is 14 residues long. V lost 6 bases, J lost 2 bases, and 15 bases lay in between. The CDR3 nucleotides read TGCAGCGTCCGGACAAGCCGACCCACAGATACGCAGTATTTT. Protein: CSVRTSRPTDTQYF.

This clonotype showed up just a few times. This sequence joins TRBV19 and TRBJ1-6, with D perhaps TRBD1 (5 bases). The V and J ends lost 5 bases and 7 bases respectively, with 15 bases between them. This CDR3 region has 15 residues. The germline V gene encodes CDR1 LNHDA and CDR2 SQIVND (reference sequence). The chain's CDR3 is CASSGTGTGNSPLHF. The CDR3 DNA reads as TGTGCCAGTAGTGGCACCGGGACGGGAAATTCACCCCTCCACTTT.